The sequence of this T cell receptor beta chain was determined in a study of tumour-infiltrating T cells in Burkitt lymphoma. Study information: Patients covered every epidemiological subtype of Burkitt lymphoma.

Repertoires were generated with immunoSEQ multiplex PCR, while TCRdb's copy carries only in-frame clones and drops some. The profile shows more than 1,500 clones, just over 40% of them singletons. CDR3 size: 17 residues. After removal of 6 bases from V and 4 bases from J, the junction contained 11 bases not matched to a gene. Germline V gene lookup returns CDR1 MDHEN and CDR2 SYDVKM. Sequencing was carried out using tumor tissue. The receptor was isolated from a human donor with Burkitt lymphoma. J is TRBJ2-3 and V is TRBV28; 12 positions agree with TRBD1. CDR3 in DNA: TGTGCCAGCAGCTCGGGACAGGGGGCATTCCGCGCAGATACGCAGTATTTT. The encoded protein is CASSSGQGAFRADTQYF.